A few counts support the clone carrying this T cell receptor beta chain. Per the germline V gene, CDR1 is MNHEY and CDR2 is SMNVEV (reference sequence). Between the trimmed V and J ends, which lost 7 bases and 10 bases, there was a span of 11 bases. The CDR3 has 12 amino acids. The data stem from a study of blood T cell repertoires in COVID-19. Looking at the study overall: Samples taken during acute and convalescent COVID-19 were collected in the United States, Italy and Spain. The cDNA or gDNA used as material had been derived from T cells, B-cell-depleted T cells, or PBMCs.

Under the authors' procedure: Estimation of nucleated cell counts was performed using reference gene primer amplification. Generated by immunoSEQ multiplex PCR, the TCRdb table keeps only in-frame clones and is missing some. Clonal size and the V and J genes are those of that table, whereas D and trimming came from the DNA. The sample gives some 31,000 clones, 70% to 85% of which show up once; about 7.9% is in the top ten. Sequences were obtained from peripheral blood. The TCR was taken from a woman between 55 and 75 years old with acute or convalescent COVID-19. This chain uses TRBV27 with TRBJ1-6, with D possibly matching TRBD1 (5 bases). CDR3 sequence (DNA): TGTGCCAGCACGGAGGGGAGGTCACCCCTCCACTTT. Residues: CASTEGRSPLHF.